This TCR beta chain was identified in a study of cytomegalovirus exposure and HLA in healthy donors. A few counts support this clone. V gave up 4 bases and J gave up 4 bases; unmatched junction bases: 5. The CDR3 is 16 residues long. The V gene's germline CDR1 is SGHTA and CDR2 FQGTGA. Vbeta (60) and Jbeta (13) primers were used in the PCR. Assay: immunoSEQ multiplex PCR; the TCRdb copy retains only in-frame clones and omits some. Here the sample spans 110,000 to 150,000 clones, approximately 80% being singletons. The V gene is TRBV7-3, the J gene TRBJ2-3, with 13 positions matching TRBD2. The sequencing input was PBMCs. The receptor comes from a woman aged 45-59 years in good health and CMV-seropositive. CDR3 DNA sequence: TGTGCCAGCAGCTCCCGACTAGCGGGGGGCCCAGATACGCAGTATTTT. As protein: CASSSRLAGGPDTQYF.